This T cell receptor beta chain was documented in a study of shared clonotypes between healthy human individuals. CDR1 SNHLY and CDR2 FYNNEI come from the germline V gene. The CDR3 is 13 residues long. The V gene lost 10 bases and the J gene lost 5 bases, with 14 bases spanning the gap. Study-level findings and limits: Specimens sampled were limited to blood, with tissue repertoires likely differing.

Measured with immunoSEQ multiplex PCR; TCRdb has only the in-frame clones, and not every one. The sample lists around 2.5 million clones; 93% were seen once. Comments on this clone: The antigen remains unidentified.

This TCR came from a man aged 18 to 35 in good health. Some clones in this sample may be carry-over from other donors' samples. The V gene is TRBV2, the J gene TRBJ1-4; D unresolved. Sequencing was carried out using naive CD4+ T cells from PBMCs. Described subset: CD45RA+ positively selected. This CDR3 reads CATYPDVNEKLFF. CDR3 DNA sequence: TGTGCCACTTATCCGGACGTAAATGAAAAACTGTTTTTT.